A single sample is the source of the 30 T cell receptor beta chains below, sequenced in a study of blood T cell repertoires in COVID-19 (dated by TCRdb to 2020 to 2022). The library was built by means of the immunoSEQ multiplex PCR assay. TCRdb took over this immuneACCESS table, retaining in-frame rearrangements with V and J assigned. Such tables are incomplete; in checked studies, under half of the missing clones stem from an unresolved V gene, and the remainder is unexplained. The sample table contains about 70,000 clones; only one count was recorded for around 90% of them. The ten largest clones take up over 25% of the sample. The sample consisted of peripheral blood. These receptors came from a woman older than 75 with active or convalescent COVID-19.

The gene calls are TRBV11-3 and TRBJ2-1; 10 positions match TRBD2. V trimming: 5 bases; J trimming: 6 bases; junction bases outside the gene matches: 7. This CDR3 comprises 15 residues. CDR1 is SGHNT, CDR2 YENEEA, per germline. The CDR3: CASSPGVAGGNEQFF. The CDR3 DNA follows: TGTGCCAGCAGCCCCGGGGTAGCGGGAGGCAATGAGCAGTTCTTC.

CDR3 sequence (DNA): TGCAGTGCTAGTGGGGGGCGCGGGCGAACAGATACGCAGTATTTT. Translation: CSASGGRGRTDTQYF. The chain joins TRBV20-1 to TRBJ2-3; D assignment may be TRBD1 or TRBD2 (6 bases each). CDR3 length: 15 amino acids. Germline CDR1 reads DFQATT; CDR2 reads SNEGSKA (reference sequence). Trimming pared 3 bases from V and 3 bases from J, leaving 16 bases between.

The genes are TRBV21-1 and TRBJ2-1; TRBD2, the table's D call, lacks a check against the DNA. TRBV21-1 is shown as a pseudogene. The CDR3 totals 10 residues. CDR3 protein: CVRDYNEQFF. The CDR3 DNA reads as TGTGTCCGGGACTACAATGAGCAGTTCTTC.

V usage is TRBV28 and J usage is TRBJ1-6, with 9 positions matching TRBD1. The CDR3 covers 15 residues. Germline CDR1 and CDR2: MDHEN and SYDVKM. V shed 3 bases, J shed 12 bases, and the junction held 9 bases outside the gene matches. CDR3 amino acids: CASSLLGTGWEPLHF. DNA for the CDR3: TGTGCCAGCAGTTTGTTAGGGACAGGGTGGGAACCCCTCCACTTT.

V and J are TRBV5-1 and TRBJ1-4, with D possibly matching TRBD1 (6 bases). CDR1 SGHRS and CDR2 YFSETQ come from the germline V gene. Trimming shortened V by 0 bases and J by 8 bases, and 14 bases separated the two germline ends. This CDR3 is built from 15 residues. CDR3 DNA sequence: TGCGCCAGCAGCTTGGGGACCAAGGGGGAGGAAAAACTGTTTTTT. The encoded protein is CASSLGTKGEEKLFF.

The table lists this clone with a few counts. The CDR3 coding sequence is TGTGCCAGTAGTATGACTAGCGGGGTTGTAGATACGCAGTATTTT. This sequence encodes CASSMTSGVVDTQYF. The V and J genes are TRBV19 and TRBJ2-3, with 11 bases fitting TRBD2. The V segment lost 3 bases and the J segment 5 bases; nucleotides outside the gene matches: 4. Germline values: CDR1 LNHDA, CDR2 SQIVND (reference sequence). The CDR3 length is 15 residues.

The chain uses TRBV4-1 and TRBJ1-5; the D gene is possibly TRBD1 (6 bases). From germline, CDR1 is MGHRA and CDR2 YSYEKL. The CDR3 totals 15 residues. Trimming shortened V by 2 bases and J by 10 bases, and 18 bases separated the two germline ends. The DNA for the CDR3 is TGCGCCAGCAGCCAACAAAACGTGGGGGGGGCACCCCAGCATTTT. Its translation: CASSQQNVGGAPQHF.

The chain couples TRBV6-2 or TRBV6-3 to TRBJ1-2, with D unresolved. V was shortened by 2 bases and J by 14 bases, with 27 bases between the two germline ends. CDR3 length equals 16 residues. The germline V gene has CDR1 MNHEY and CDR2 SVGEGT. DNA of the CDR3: TGTGCCAGCAGTTACCCGATGAATCAACAGCAATCCTATTTAACCTTC. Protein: CASSYPMNQQQSYLTF.

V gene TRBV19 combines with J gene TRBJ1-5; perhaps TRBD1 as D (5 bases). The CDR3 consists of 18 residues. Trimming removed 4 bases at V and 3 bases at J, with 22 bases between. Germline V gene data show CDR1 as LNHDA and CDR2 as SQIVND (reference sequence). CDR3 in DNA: TGTGCCAGTAGTACGCGACAGTACCTGCCCCCGCTCAATCAGCCCCAGCATTTT. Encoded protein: CASSTRQYLPPLNQPQHF.

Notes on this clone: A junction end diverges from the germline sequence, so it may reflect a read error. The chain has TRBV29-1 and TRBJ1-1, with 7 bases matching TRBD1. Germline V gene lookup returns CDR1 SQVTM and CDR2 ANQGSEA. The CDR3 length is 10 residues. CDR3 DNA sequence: TGCAGCGTTGAGGAGGGGGCACTGATTTTT. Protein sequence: CSVEEGALIF.

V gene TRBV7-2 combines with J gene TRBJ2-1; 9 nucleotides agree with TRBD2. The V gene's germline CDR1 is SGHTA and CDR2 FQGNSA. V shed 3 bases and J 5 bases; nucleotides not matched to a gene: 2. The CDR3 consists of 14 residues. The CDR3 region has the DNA TGTGCCAGCAGCTTCAGCGGGGGGCACAATGAGCAGTTCTTC. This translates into CASSFSGGHNEQFF.

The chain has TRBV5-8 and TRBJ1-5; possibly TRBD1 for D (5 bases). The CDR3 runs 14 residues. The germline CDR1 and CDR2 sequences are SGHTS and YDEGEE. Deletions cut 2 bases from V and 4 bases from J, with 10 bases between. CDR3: CASSFGGTNQPQHF. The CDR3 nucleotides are TGTGCCAGCAGCTTTGGAGGGACGAATCAGCCCCAGCATTTT.

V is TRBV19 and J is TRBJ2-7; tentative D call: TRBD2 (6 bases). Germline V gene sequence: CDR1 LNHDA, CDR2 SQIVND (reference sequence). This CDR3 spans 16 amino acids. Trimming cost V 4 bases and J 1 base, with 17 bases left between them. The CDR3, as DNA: TGTGCCAGTAGTACCCAACCGGGACTCATTTCCTACGAGCAGTACTTC. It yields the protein CASSTQPGLISYEQYF.

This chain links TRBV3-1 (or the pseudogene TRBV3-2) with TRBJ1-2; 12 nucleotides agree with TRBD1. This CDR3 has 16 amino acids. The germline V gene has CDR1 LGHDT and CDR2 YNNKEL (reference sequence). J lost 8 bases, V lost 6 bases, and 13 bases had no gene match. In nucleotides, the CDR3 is TGTGCCAGCAGTGAACCGGGACAGGGGGCCCCGGGGGGCTACACCTTC. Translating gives CASSEPGQGAPGGYTF.

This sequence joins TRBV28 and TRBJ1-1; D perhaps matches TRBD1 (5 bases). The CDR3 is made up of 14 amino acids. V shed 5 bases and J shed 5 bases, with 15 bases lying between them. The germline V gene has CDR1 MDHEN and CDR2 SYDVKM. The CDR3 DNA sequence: TGTGCCAGCAGTGTTGATCAGGGAAGGACTGAAGCTTTCTTT. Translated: CASSVDQGRTEAFF.

This chain's CDR3 is CASSFQGAFGTDTQYF. The CDR3 DNA follows: TGTGCCAGCAGCTTCCAGGGGGCTTTTGGTACAGATACGCAGTATTTT. The rearrangement links TRBV7-2 to TRBJ2-3, with 8 bases aligning to TRBD1. J was trimmed by 3 bases and V by 3 bases; bases with no gene match: 8. The CDR3 covers 16 residues. Germline CDR1 and CDR2: SGHTA and FQGNSA.

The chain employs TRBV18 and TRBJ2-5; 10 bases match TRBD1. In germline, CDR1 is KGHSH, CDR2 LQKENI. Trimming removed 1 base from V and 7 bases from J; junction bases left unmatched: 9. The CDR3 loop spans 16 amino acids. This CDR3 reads CASSPRPTGGEVTQYF. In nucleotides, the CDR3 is TGTGCCAGCTCACCACGACCGACAGGGGGCGAAGTGACCCAGTACTTC.

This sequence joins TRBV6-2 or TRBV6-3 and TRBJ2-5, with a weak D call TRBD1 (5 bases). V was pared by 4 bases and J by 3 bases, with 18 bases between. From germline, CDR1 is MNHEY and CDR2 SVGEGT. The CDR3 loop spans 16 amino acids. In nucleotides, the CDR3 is TGTGCCAGCAGTTCCGTCTTTGGGGCCCCCGAAGAGACCCAGTACTTC. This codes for CASSSVFGAPEETQYF.

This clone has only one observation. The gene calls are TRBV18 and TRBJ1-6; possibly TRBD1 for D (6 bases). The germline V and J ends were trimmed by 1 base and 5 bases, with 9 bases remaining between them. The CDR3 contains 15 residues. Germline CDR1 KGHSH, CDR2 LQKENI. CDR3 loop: CASSPQSGDNSPLHF. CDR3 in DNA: TGTGCCAGCTCACCACAATCAGGGGATAATTCACCCCTCCACTTT.

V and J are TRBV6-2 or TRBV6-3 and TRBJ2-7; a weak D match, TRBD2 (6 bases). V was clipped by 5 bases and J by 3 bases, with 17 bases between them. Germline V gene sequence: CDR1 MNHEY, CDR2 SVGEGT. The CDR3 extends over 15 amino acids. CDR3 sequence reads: CASSLGTYILYEQYF. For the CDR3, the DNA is TGTGCCAGCAGTCTCGGGACTTACATACTCTACGAGCAGTACTTC.

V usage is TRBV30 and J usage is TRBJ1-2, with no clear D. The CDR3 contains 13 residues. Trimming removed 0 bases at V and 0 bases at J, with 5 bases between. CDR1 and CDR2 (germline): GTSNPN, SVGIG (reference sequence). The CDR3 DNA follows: TGTGCCTGGAGTGTGCAGACTAACTATGGCTACACCTTC. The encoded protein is CAWSVQTNYGYTF.

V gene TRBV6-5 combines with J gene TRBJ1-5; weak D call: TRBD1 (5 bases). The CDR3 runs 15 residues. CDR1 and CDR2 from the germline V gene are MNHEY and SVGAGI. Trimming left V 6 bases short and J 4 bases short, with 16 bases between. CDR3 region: CASRGGDLGNQPQHF. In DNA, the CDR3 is TGTGCCAGCAGGGGGGGGGACTTAGGGAATCAGCCCCAGCATTTT.

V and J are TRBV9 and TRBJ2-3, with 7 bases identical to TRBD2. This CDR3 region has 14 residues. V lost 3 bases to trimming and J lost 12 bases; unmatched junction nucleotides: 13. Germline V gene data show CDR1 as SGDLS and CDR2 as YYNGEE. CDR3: CASSEGPSGAPQYF. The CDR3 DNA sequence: TGTGCCAGCAGCGAGGGCCCCAGCGGGGCCCCCCAGTATTTT.

This CDR3 reads CASLAGWNEQFF. The CDR3 DNA sequence: TGTGCCAGCCTAGCGGGGTGGAATGAGCAGTTCTTC. J is TRBJ2-1 and V is TRBV6-5, with 9 bases fitting TRBD2. The CDR3 spans 12 residues. Unmatched junction bases numbered 3, after V lost 8 bases and J lost 7 bases. Looked up from germline, CDR1 is MNHEY and CDR2 is SVGAGI.

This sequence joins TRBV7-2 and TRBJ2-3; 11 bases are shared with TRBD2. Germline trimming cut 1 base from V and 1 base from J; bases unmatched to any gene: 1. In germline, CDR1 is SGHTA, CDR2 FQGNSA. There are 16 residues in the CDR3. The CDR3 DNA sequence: TGTGCCAGCAGCTTAGTAGCGGGGGGGGGCACAGATACGCAGTATTTT. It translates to CASSLVAGGGTDTQYF.

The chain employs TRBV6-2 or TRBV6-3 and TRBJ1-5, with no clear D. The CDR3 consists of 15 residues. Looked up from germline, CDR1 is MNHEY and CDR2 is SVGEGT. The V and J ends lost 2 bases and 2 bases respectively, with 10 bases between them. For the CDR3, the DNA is TGTGCCAGCAGTTACGGAGGTAATGGCAATCAGCCCCAGCATTTT. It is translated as CASSYGGNGNQPQHF.

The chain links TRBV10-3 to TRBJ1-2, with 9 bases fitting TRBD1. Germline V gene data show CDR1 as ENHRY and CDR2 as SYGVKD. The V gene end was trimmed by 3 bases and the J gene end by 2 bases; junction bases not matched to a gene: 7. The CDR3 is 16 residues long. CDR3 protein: CAISERDRDSNYGYTF. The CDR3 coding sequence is TGTGCCATCAGTGAAAGGGACAGGGACTCGAACTATGGCTACACCTTC.

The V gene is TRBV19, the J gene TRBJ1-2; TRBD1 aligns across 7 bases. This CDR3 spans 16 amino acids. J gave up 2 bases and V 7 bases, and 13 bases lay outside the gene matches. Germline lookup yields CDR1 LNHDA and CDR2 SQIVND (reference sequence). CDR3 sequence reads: CASTTGQFVFNYGYTF. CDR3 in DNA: TGTGCCAGTACTACGGGACAGTTCGTCTTCAACTATGGCTACACCTTC.

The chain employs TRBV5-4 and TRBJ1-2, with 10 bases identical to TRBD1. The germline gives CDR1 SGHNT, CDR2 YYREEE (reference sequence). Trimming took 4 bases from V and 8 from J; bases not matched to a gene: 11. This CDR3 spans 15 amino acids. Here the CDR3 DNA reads TGTGCCAGCAGCACCAATACGGACAGGGGGAACGGCTACACCTTC. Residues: CASSTNTDRGNGYTF. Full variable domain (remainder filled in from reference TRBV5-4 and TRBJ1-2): ETGVTQSPTHLIKTRGQQVTLRCSSQSGHNTVSWYQQALGQGPQFIFQYYREEENGRGNFPPRFSGLQFPNYSSELNVNALELDDSALYLCASSTNTDRGNGYTFGSGTRLTVV.

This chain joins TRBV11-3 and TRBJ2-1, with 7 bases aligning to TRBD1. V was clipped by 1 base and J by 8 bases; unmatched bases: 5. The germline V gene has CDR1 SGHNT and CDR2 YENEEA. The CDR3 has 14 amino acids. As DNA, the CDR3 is TGTGCCAGCAGCTTAGGCAGGGGGAACGATGAGCAGTTCTTC. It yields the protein CASSLGRGNDEQFF.